This T cell receptor beta chain was observed in a study of OX40 agonist ivuxolimab in advanced cancers. Study-wide background: Every patient in dose escalation had hepatocellular carcinoma, melanoma, renal cell or head and neck cancer. Patients with prior anti-PD-1, anti-PD-L1 or anti-CTLA-4 therapy were eligible; less than 50% had some.

Study-level findings and limits: More expanded clones were found, on average, in CD8+ than in CD4+ T cells.

Trimming at V came to 7 bases and at J to 7 bases, leaving 7 bases not matched to a gene. CDR3 length: 13 amino acids. The germline gives CDR1 SGHTA, CDR2 FQGNSA. Anyone with autoimmune disease history or systemic immunosuppression was excluded. TCRdb keeps only in-frame clones here, not all; method: immunoSEQ multiplex PCR. The sample lists tens of thousands of clones; approximately 90% were seen once. In regard to this clone: The antigen remains unidentified.

The rearrangement joins TRBV7-2 to TRBJ2-1; 7 bases match TRBD2. Sequencing used CD4+ or CD8+ T cells sorted from blood, obtained in a trial of the OX40 agonist ivuxolimab. The receptor's source is an adult with an advanced solid tumor such as melanoma, head and neck, liver or kidney cancer. CDR3 amino acids: CASNLLATNEQFF. In DNA form, the CDR3 reads TGTGCCAGCAACCTACTAGCGACTAATGAGCAGTTCTTC.